This TCR beta chain emerged from a study of T cells after posttransplantation cyclophosphamide. Study findings and constraints: Blood and skin or GI T cell repertoires showed limited TRB overlap.

CDR3 length: 14 amino acids. Germline values: CDR1 MNHEY, CDR2 SMNVEV (reference sequence). Trimming at V came to 1 base and at J to 5 bases, leaving 2 bases not matched to a gene. TCRdb's table, derived via immunoSEQ multiplex PCR, lists solely in-frame clones and lacks some. The data show approximately 3,000 clones, with approximately 57% seen just once and around 28% held by the top ten. Turning to this clone: Its specificity is not known.

V usage is TRBV27 and J usage is TRBJ1-1; 9 bases are a match to TRBD1. The source of this sequence is a woman aged 25 to 39 in good health and a related stem cell transplant donor. Sequencing was carried out using memory CD8+ T cells sorted from blood. The DNA for the CDR3 is TGTGCCAGCAGTTTATTCGGGACAGGGACTGAAGCTTTCTTT. Residues: CASSLFGTGTEAFF.